This T cell receptor (beta chain) was profiled in a study of cytomegalovirus exposure and HLA in healthy donors. General study results and limits: The authors later found TCR association rates varying by HLA locus, with DRB1 most and HLA-C fewest. TCR beta V- and J-gene trimming was later associated with a missense DCLRE1C variant.

Researchers ran the PCR with 60 Vbeta and 13 Jbeta primers. Clones were read by immunoSEQ multiplex PCR, and TCRdb kept only the in-frame ones, dropping some. The profile shows about 80,000 clones, around 77% of them singletons. Healthy bone marrow donors made up the donor group. With regard to this clone: Its target is unknown.

Germline lookup yields CDR1 MGHRA and CDR2 YSYEKL. This CDR3 region has 16 residues. The junction had 10 bases not matched to a gene; V was cut back by 0 bases and J by 13 bases. Sequences were obtained from PBMCs. The TCR comes from a man in his forties or fifties in good health and CMV-seronegative. The chain carries TRBV4-1 and TRBJ2-1; 12 positions agree with TRBD2. CDR3: CASSQDQASGGALQFF. The CDR3 nucleotides read TGCGCCAGCAGCCAAGATCAGGCTAGCGGGGGGGCCTTACAGTTCTTC.